Detailed here is one T cell receptor (beta chain). The antigen is undetermined. Additional DNA sequences in this sample encode the identical CDR3. All participating donors were Caucasian adults from Nashville, Tennessee. Deep level was the assay's run setting. It was 250 to 350 ng DNA, tens of thousands of T cell genomes, that went into each replicate PCR of unsorted PBMC. The data were produced by immunoSEQ multiplex PCR, yet TCRdb's version contains in-frame clones alone and is incomplete. The sample carries about 490,000 clones, 79% recorded once. The data belong to a study of shared clonotypes between healthy human individuals. The germline gives CDR1 LGHNA, CDR2 YNFKEQ. Trimming took off 4 bases at V and 8 bases at J, with 12 bases between the two ends. This CDR3 comprises 13 residues. Points from the study as a whole: Represented diversity (both genetic and exposure-history) was limited by the small number of donors.

This chain connects TRBV4-2 to TRBJ2-1, with D possibly TRBD2 on 6 matching bases. This sequence originates from a woman aged 40 to 55 in good health. Some clones in this sample may be carry-over from other donors' samples. What was sequenced was PBMCs. CDR3 bases: TGTGCCAGCAGCCTAGGTGGCGGGGATGAGCAGTTCTTC. Translated: CASSLGGGDEQFF.